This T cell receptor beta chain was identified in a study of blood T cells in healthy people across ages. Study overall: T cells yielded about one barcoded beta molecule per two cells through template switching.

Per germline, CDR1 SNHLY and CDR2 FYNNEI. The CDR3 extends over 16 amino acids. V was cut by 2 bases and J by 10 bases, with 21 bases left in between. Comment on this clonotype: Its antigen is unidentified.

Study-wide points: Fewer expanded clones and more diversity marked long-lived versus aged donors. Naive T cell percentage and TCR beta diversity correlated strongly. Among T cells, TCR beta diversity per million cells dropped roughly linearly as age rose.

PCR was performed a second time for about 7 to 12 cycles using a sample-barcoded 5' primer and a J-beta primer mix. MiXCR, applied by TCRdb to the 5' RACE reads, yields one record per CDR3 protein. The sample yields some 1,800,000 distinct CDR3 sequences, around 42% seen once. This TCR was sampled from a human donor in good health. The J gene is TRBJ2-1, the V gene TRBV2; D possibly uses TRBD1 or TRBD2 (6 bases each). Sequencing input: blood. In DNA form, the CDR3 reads TGTGCCAGCAGTGAAAGTTATTTATTAGGGGGGCGGGAGCAGTTCTTC. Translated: CASSESYLLGGREQFF.